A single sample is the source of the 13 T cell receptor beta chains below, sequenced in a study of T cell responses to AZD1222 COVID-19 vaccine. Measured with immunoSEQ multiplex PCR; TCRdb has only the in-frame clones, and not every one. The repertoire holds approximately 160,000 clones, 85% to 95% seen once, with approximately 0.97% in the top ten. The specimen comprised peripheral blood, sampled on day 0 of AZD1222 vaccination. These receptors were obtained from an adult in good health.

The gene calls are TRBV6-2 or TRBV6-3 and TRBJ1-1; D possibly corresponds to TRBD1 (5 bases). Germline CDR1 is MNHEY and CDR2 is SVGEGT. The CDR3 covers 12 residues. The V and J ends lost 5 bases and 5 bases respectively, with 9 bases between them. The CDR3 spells CASSQGWTEAFF. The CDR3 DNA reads TGTGCCAGCAGTCAGGGTTGGACTGAAGCTTTCTTT.

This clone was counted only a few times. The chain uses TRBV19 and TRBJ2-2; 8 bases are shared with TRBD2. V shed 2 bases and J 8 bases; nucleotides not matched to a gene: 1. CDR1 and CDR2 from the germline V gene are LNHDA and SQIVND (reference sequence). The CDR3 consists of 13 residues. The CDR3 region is CASSISSGGELFF. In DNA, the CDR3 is TGTGCCAGTAGTATATCTAGCGGGGGGGAGCTGTTTTTT.

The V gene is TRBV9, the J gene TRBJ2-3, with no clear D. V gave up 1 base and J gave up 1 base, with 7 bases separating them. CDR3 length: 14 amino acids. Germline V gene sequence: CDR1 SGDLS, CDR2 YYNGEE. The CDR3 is CASSVSQRTDTQYF. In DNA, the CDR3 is TGTGCCAGCAGCGTAAGTCAGCGCACAGATACGCAGTATTTT. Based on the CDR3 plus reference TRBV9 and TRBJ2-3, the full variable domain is DSGVTQTPKHLITATGQRVTLRCSPRSGDLSVYWYQQSLDQGLQFLIQYYNGEERAKGNILERFSAQQFPDLHSELNLSSLELGDSALYFCASSVSQRTDTQYFGPGTRLTVL.

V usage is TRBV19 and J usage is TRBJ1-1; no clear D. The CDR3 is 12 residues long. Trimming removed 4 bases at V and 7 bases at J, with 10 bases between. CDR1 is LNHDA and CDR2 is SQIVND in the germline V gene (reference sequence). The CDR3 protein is CASSRRSGEAFF. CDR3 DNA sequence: TGTGCCAGTAGTAGGAGGTCAGGTGAAGCTTTCTTT.

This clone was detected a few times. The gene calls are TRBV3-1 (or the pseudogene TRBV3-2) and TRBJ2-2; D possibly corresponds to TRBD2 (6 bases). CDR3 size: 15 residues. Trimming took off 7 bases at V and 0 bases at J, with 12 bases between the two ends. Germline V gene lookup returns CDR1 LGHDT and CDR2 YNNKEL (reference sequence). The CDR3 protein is CASTPRGANTGELFF. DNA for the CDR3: TGTGCCAGCACCCCCCGCGGGGCGAACACCGGGGAGCTGTTTTTT.

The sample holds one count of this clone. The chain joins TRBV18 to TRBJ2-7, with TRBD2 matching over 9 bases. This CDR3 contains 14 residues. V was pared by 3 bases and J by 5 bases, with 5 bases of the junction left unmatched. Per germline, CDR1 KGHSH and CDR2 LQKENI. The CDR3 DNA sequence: TGTGCCAGCTCACCGATAGCGGGGGACGACGAGCAGTACTTC. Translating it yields CASSPIAGDDEQYF.

In DNA, the CDR3 is TGTGCCAGCAGCTTATGGGAGACCCAGTACTTC. Amino acid sequence: CASSLWETQYF. This rearrangement joins TRBV7-8 to TRBJ2-5; no reliable D call. Trimming took off 2 bases at V and 5 bases at J, with 3 bases between the two ends. The CDR3 has 11 residues. Germline V gene sequence: CDR1 SGHVS, CDR2 FQNEAQ.

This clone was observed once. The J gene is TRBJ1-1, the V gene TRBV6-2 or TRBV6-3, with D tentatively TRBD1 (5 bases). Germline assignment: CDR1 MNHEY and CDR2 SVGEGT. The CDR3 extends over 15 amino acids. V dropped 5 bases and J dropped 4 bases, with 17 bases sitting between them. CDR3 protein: CASSRLTGSGTEAFF. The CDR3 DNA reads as TGTGCCAGCAGTAGGTTAACAGGTTCGGGCACTGAAGCTTTCTTT.

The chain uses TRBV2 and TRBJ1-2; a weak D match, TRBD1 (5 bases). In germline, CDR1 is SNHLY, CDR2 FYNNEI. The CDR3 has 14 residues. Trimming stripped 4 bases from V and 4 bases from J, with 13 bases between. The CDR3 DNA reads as TGTGCCAGCAGTGGCCAGGGAACCATCTATGGCTACACCTTC. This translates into CASSGQGTIYGYTF.

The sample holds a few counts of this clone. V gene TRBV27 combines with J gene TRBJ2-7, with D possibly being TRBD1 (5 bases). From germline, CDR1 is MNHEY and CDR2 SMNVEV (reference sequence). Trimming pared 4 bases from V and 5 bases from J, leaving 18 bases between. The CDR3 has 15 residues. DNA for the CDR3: TGTGCCAGCAGTTCGATCCCTCAGGGCAACAACGAGCAGTACTTC. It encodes CASSSIPQGNNEQYF.

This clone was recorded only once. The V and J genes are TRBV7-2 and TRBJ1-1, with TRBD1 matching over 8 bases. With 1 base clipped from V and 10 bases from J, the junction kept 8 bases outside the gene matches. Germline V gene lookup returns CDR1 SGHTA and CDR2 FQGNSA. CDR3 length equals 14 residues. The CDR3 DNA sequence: TGTGCCAGCAGCTTAGTGGGGACAGGCAAAGGAGCTTTCTTT. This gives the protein CASSLVGTGKGAFF.

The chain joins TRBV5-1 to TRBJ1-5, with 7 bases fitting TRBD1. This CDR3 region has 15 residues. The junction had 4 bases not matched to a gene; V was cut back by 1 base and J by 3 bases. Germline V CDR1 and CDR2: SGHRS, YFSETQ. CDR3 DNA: TGCGCCAGCAGCTTGTGGGACAGCTCCAATCAGCCCCAGCATTTT. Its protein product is CASSLWDSSNQPQHF.

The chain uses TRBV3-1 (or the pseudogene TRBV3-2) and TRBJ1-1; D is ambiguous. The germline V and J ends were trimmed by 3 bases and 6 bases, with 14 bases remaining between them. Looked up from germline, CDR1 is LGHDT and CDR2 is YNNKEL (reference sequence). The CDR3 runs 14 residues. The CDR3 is CASSQAGPGAEAFF. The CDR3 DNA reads TGTGCCAGCAGCCAGGCCGGGCCGGGCGCTGAAGCTTTCTTT.